The 9 T cell receptor beta chains reported below all come from one sample, sequenced in a study of T cells in Graves' hyperthyroidism and ophthalmopathy. Template material for amplifying TCR beta CDR3 regions consisted of RNA transcripts. HTBI primers drove first-round RT-PCR of the TCR CDR3. Each CDR3 protein gets one entry after TCRdb re-called the multiplex PCR reads with MiXCR. The profile shows under 800,000 distinct CDR3 sequences, 14% of them singletons. Sequences were obtained from blood. These receptors all stem from a woman younger than 30 with Graves' hyperthyroidism.

As concerns this clonotype: Given a much more abundant clone one base away, this may be a read error. The rearrangement links TRBV20-1 to TRBJ2-5; 15 nucleotides line up with TRBD2. Germline trimming cut 5 bases from V and 4 bases from J; bases unmatched to any gene: 2. CDR3 length equals 14 residues. Germline values: CDR1 DFQATT, CDR2 SNEGSKA (reference sequence). CDR3 DNA: TGCAGTGCTTGGACTAGCGGGAGGGGAGAGACCCAGTACTTC. Encoded protein: CSAWTSGRGETQYF.

This clonotype was seen ten or more times. The rearrangement joins TRBV6-2 or TRBV6-3 to TRBJ2-1; D might be TRBD1 (6 bases). CDR1 MNHEY and CDR2 SVGEGT come from the germline V gene. CDR3 length: 13 amino acids. The germline V and J ends were trimmed by 6 bases and 6 bases, with 12 bases remaining between them. CDR3 sequence: CASRQQGANEQFF. The DNA of the CDR3 is TGTGCCAGCAGGCAACAGGGAGCCAATGAGCAGTTCTTC.

This clonotype showed up many times. V gene TRBV7-9 combines with J gene TRBJ2-5; tentative D call: TRBD2 (5 bases). V was pared by 3 bases and J by 2 bases, with 10 bases between. This CDR3 is 14 amino acids long. Germline V lookup: CDR1 SEHNR, CDR2 FQNEAQ (reference sequence). CDR3 in amino acids: CASSFPAGQETQYF. CDR3 nucleotides: TGTGCCAGCAGCTTCCCTGCGGGTCAAGAGACCCAGTACTTC.

This clonotype has ten or more counts. This chain joins TRBV3-1 and TRBJ2-2, with D maybe TRBD2 (5 bases). This CDR3 contains 18 residues. The V end lost 1 base, the J end lost 4 bases, and 19 bases lay between the germline ends. Looked up from germline, CDR1 is LGHDT and CDR2 is YNNKEL (reference sequence). The CDR3 sequence: CASSQARASTRGTGELFF. CDR3 DNA: TGTGCCAGCAGCCAAGCGCGGGCTAGCACAAGAGGCACCGGGGAGCTGTTTTTT.

This clonotype was recorded a few times. The rearrangement links TRBV20-1 to TRBJ2-1; D is possibly TRBD1 (5 bases). V dropped 0 bases and J dropped 7 bases, with 19 bases sitting between them. In germline, CDR1 is DFQATT, CDR2 SNEGSKA (reference sequence). There are 16 residues in the CDR3. CDR3 nucleotide sequence: TGCAGTGCTAGAGATCAAAGGGGCCCCCTGGGGAATGAGCAGTTCTTC. Translation gives CSARDQRGPLGNEQFF.

This rearrangement joins TRBV29-1 to TRBJ1-1; 8 bases are shared with TRBD1. Looked up from germline, CDR1 is SQVTM and CDR2 is ANQGSEA. V lost 6 bases to trimming and J lost 6 bases; unmatched junction nucleotides: 3. CDR3 size: 11 residues. The CDR3 DNA reads as TGCAGCGTCCCAGGGGGCGCTGAAGCTTTCTTT. Translated: CSVPGGAEAFF. The full variable domain, its missing parts supplied by reference TRBV29-1 and TRBJ1-1, is SAVISQKPSRDICQRGTSLTIQCQVDSQVTMMFWYRQQPGQSLTLIATANQGSEATYESGFVIDKFPISRPNLTFSTLTVSNMSPEDSSIYLCSVPGGAEAFFGQGTRLTVV.

The table lists this clonotype with many counts. The chain uses TRBV9 and TRBJ2-7; D uncertain. Germline V gene data show CDR1 as SGDLS and CDR2 as YYNGEE. This CDR3 spans 13 amino acids. V was shortened by 4 bases and J by 2 bases, with 10 bases between the two germline ends. As DNA, the CDR3 is TGTGCCAGCAGCCCCCCAACTCCCTACGAGCAGTACTTC. It yields the protein CASSPPTPYEQYF.

This clonotype has more than one count but fewer than ten. This rearrangement joins TRBV19 to TRBJ2-1; unclear D gene. With 3 bases removed from V and 6 bases from J, the gap between germline ends came to 6 bases. This CDR3 contains 12 residues. From germline, CDR1 is LNHDA and CDR2 SQIVND (reference sequence). In DNA form, the CDR3 reads TGTGCCAGTAGTATCCCCTCCAATGAGCAGTTCTTC. It translates to CASSIPSNEQFF.

In this sample, this clonotype turned up a few times. The V gene is TRBV4-1, the J gene TRBJ2-7, with unresolved D. The CDR3 extends over 15 amino acids. Germline-derived CDR1 and CDR2 are MGHRA and YSYEKL. Trimming took off 0 bases at V and 2 bases at J, with 11 bases between the two ends. CDR3 in amino acids: CASSQEIANPYEQYF. DNA of the CDR3: TGCGCCAGCAGCCAAGAAATAGCAAATCCCTACGAGCAGTACTTC.